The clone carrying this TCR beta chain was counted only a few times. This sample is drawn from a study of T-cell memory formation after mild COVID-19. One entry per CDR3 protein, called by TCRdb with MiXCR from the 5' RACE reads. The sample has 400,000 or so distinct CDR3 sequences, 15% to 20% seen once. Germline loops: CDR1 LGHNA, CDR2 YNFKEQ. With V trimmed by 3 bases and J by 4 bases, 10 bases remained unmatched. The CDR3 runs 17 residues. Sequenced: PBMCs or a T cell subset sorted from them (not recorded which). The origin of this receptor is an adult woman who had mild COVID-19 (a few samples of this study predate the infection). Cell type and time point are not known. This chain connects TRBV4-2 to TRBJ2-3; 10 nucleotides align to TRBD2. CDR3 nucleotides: TGTGCCAGCAGCCACCAACGGCTAGCGGGAGCTTCAGATACGCAGTATTTT. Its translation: CASSHQRLAGASDTQYF.